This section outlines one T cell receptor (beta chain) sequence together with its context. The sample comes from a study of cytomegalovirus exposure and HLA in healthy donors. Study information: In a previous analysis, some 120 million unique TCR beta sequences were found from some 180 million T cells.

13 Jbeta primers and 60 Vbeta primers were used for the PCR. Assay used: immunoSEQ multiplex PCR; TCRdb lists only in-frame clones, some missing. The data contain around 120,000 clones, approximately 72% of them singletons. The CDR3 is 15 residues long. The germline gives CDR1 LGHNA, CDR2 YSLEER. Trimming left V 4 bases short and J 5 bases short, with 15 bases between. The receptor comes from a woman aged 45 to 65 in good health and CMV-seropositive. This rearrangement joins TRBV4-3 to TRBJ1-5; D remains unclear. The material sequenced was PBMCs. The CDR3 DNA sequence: TGCGCCAGCAGCCTTTTCGAGGGAGGCGATCAGCCCCAGCATTTT. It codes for CASSLFEGGDQPQHF.